These 19 T cell receptor beta chains were all obtained from the same sample, sequenced in a study of CD8+ T cells in alopecia areata. Extracted RNA was reverse transcribed into cDNA, the sequencing template. Profiled with immunoSEQ multiplex PCR; TCRdb holds only in-frame clones, not every one. The sample has about 64,000 clones, 44% seen once. The sample was NKG2D-low CD8+ T cells sorted from blood. Receptor source: a human donor with alopecia areata.

The rearrangement uses TRBV29-1 and TRBJ1-2; D ambiguous. CDR1 is SQVTM, CDR2 ANQGSEA, per germline. The CDR3 contains 12 residues. V was pared by 0 bases and J by 8 bases, with 10 bases between. DNA of the CDR3: TGCAGCGTTGAAGACAGCTCTGAGGGCTACACCTTC. Amino acid sequence: CSVEDSSEGYTF. The variable domain in full, completed from reference TRBV29-1 and TRBJ1-2, reads SAVISQKPSRDICQRGTSLTIQCQVDSQVTMMFWYRQQPGQSLTLIATANQGSEATYESGFVIDKFPISRPNLTFSTLTVSNMSPEDSSIYLCSVEDSSEGYTFGSGTRLTVV.

The chain recombines TRBV4-2 with TRBJ2-7; D gene unclear. Germline V gene data show CDR1 as LGHNA and CDR2 as YNFKEQ. V lost 0 bases to trimming and J lost 0 bases, with 9 bases between them. This CDR3 has 15 amino acids. Written as DNA, the CDR3 is TGTGCCAGCAGCCAAGAAAGGGCTTCCTCCTACGAGCAGTACTTC. Its translation: CASSQERASSYEQYF.

The J gene is TRBJ2-2, the V gene TRBV27; 8 positions agree with TRBD1. The V gene end was trimmed by 6 bases and the J gene end by 6 bases; junction bases not matched to a gene: 6. The CDR3 spans 14 residues. Germline V gene sequence: CDR1 MNHEY, CDR2 SMNVEV (reference sequence). The DNA for the CDR3 is TGTGCCAGCAGCTCGAGGACAGGGCCCGGGGAGCTGTTTTTT. Translating it yields CASSSRTGPGELFF.

The chain has TRBV6-4 and TRBJ2-3; a possible D gene is TRBD2 (6 bases). CDR1 MRHNA and CDR2 SNTAGT come from the germline V gene. Trimming took off 6 bases at V and 0 bases at J, with 13 bases between the two ends. CDR3 length: 15 residues. CDR3 in DNA: TGTGCCAGCAGCGATCAAGCGGGTAGCACAGATACGCAGTATTTT. This sequence encodes CASSDQAGSTDTQYF.

Only a few counts were recorded for this clone. The chain links TRBV4-1 to TRBJ2-3; no clear D gene. Trimming shortened V by 2 bases and J by 4 bases, and 13 bases separated the two germline ends. From germline, CDR1 is MGHRA and CDR2 YSYEKL. CDR3 length: 15 residues. The CDR3 DNA reads TGCGCCAGCAGCCAACCCTCCCATAGATCAGATACGCAGTATTTT. Translation gives CASSQPSHRSDTQYF.

The genes are TRBV29-1 and TRBJ2-7, with 8 positions matching TRBD2. The CDR3 spans 13 residues. After removal of 6 bases from V and 3 bases from J, the junction contained 7 bases not matched to a gene. Germline CDR1 SQVTM, CDR2 ANQGSEA. The CDR3 loop is CSVLRGDGYEQYF. CDR3 coding DNA: TGCAGCGTCCTGCGGGGGGACGGCTACGAGCAGTACTTC.

The chain uses TRBV7-9 and TRBJ2-7; D gene uncertain. Germline CDR1 and CDR2: SEHNR and FQNEAQ (reference sequence). The CDR3 is 14 residues long. V was trimmed by 5 bases and J by 3 bases, leaving 14 bases between them. The CDR3 coding sequence is TGTGCCAGCAGCAAGAGGAGTCTTAGCTACGAGCAGTACTTC. This sequence encodes CASSKRSLSYEQYF.

This clone was observed a handful of times. This rearrangement joins TRBV19 to TRBJ1-1, with D possibly being TRBD1 (6 bases). This CDR3 contains 13 residues. The V and J ends lost 11 bases and 1 base respectively, with 14 bases between them. The germline gives CDR1 LNHDA, CDR2 SQIVND (reference sequence). CDR3 DNA: TGTGCCTGCAAACAGGGAGGGAACACTGAAGCTTTCTTT. This translates into CACKQGGNTEAFF.

The chain couples TRBV5-1 to TRBJ1-2; TRBD1 is a possible D gene (5 bases). There are 12 residues in the CDR3. V lost 0 bases to trimming and J lost 10 bases, with 10 bases between them. Germline CDR1 SGHRS, CDR2 YFSETQ. CDR3 loop: CASSLDGGTYTF. The CDR3 coding sequence is TGCGCCAGCAGCTTGGACGGGGGAACCTACACCTTC.

As regards this clone: This sample includes further DNA sequences coding for the same CDR3. The gene calls are TRBV7-9 and TRBJ2-7; D is tentatively TRBD1 or TRBD2 (5 bases each). Trimming removed 5 bases at V and 1 base at J, with 9 bases between. The CDR3 is made up of 13 amino acids. Germline loops: CDR1 SEHNR, CDR2 FQNEAQ (reference sequence). CDR3 coding DNA: TGTGCCAGCAGCCCCGGGGCTTCCTACGAGCAGTACTTC. Amino acid sequence: CASSPGASYEQYF.

The J gene is TRBJ2-1, the V gene TRBV5-1; D remains unclear. V lost 0 bases and J 12 bases, leaving 10 bases between the germline ends. Looked up from germline, CDR1 is SGHRS and CDR2 is YFSETQ. The CDR3 loop spans 12 amino acids. Written as DNA, the CDR3 is TGCGCCAGCAGCTTGGCGGGCATCGGGCAGTTCTTC. Protein product: CASSLAGIGQFF.

This clone was seen more than once but under ten times. This chain links TRBV28 with TRBJ2-7; D is ambiguous. Germline V gene data show CDR1 as MDHEN and CDR2 as SYDVKM. The ends were cut back, 8 bases at V and 4 bases at J, with 6 bases in the middle. The CDR3 runs to 10 residues. This chain's CDR3 is CASSAYEQYF. CDR3 bases: TGTGCCAGCTCAGCGTACGAGCAGTACTTC.

The chain joins TRBV7-9 to TRBJ2-7, with D tentatively TRBD1 (6 bases). V lost 5 bases and J 2 bases, leaving 16 bases between the germline ends. The CDR3 length is 15 residues. Germline CDR1 SEHNR, CDR2 FQNEAQ (reference sequence). CDR3: CASSRKDRPTYEQYF. Here the CDR3 DNA reads TGTGCCAGCAGCCGGAAAGACAGGCCCACCTACGAGCAGTACTTC. Together with reference TRBV7-9 and TRBJ2-7, the CDR3 gives the full variable domain: DTGVSQNPRHKITKRGQNVTFRCDPISEHNRLYWYRQTLGQGPEFLTYFQNEAQLEKSRLLSDRFSAERPKGSFSTLEIQRTEQGDSAMYLCASSRKDRPTYEQYFGPGTRLTVT.

The chain carries TRBV4-2 and TRBJ2-1; a possible D gene is TRBD2 (6 bases). V was pared by 0 bases and J by 0 bases, with 12 bases between. Germline assignment: CDR1 LGHNA and CDR2 YNFKEQ. The CDR3 is 17 residues long. Written as DNA, the CDR3 is TGTGCCAGCAGCCAAGATCTAGCGTGGAGCTCCTACAATGAGCAGTTCTTC. Residues: CASSQDLAWSSYNEQFF.

This rearrangement joins TRBV4-3 to TRBJ1-1, with 7 nucleotides matching TRBD1. V shed 6 bases and J 9 bases; nucleotides not matched to a gene: 10. The CDR3 has 13 amino acids. Germline-derived CDR1 and CDR2 are LGHNA and YSLEER. The CDR3 DNA follows: TGCGCCAGCAGAAGCGACAGGGTAGGTAAAGCTTTCTTT. It codes for CASRSDRVGKAFF.

This clone came up many times. The V gene is TRBV5-1, the J gene TRBJ1-4, with 7 nucleotides matching TRBD1. The V gene end was trimmed by 0 bases and the J gene end by 4 bases; junction bases not matched to a gene: 3. Germline-derived CDR1 and CDR2 are SGHRS and YFSETQ. This CDR3 is built from 15 residues. The CDR3 reads CASSLGQGGNEKLFF. DNA for the CDR3: TGCGCCAGCAGCTTGGGTCAGGGGGGTAATGAAAAACTGTTTTTT.

This clone was detected a few times. This chain joins TRBV4-1 and TRBJ2-2; D call uncertain. The CDR3 is made up of 15 amino acids. Trimming removed 0 bases at V and 6 bases at J, with 11 bases between. Per the germline V gene, CDR1 is MGHRA and CDR2 is YSYEKL. The CDR3 DNA reads TGCGCCAGCAGCCAAGACGAATACCTGTCCGGGGAGCTGTTTTTT. Its translation is CASSQDEYLSGELFF.

The chain combines TRBV5-1 with TRBJ1-2, with D tentatively TRBD1 (6 bases). The CDR3 contains 16 residues. Trimming left V 1 base short and J 7 bases short, with 20 bases between. CDR1 and CDR2 (germline): SGHRS, YFSETQ. CDR3 loop: CASSLHREGKRAGYTF. The CDR3 bases are TGCGCCAGCAGCTTGCACAGGGAGGGGAAACGTGCTGGCTACACCTTC. Supplemented by reference TRBV5-1 and TRBJ1-2, the full variable domain reads KAGVTQTPRYLIKTRGQQVTLSCSPISGHRSVSWYQQTPGQGLQFLFEYFSETQRNKGNFPGRFSGRQFSNSRSEMNVSTLELGDSALYLCASSLHREGKRAGYTFGSGTRLTVV.

V usage is TRBV27 and J usage is TRBJ2-5; D is uncertain. V was shortened by 3 bases and J by 2 bases, with 7 bases between the two germline ends. The CDR3 has 13 amino acids. CDR1 and CDR2 (germline): MNHEY, SMNVEV (reference sequence). CDR3 amino acids: CASSFSEQETQYF. CDR3 coding DNA: TGTGCCAGCAGTTTCAGCGAGCAAGAGACCCAGTACTTC.